The following is a T cell receptor (beta chain) sequence with its context. There is no known antigen for this receptor. No much larger clone exists at a distance of one base, and base qualities are not known. Libraries of naive CD8 T cells were built from 20,000 to 1,000,000 sorted cells, with 10%, 30% or 50% of the purified RNA used. Naive CD8 T cells, defined as CD8+CD4-CCR7+CD45RA+, were FACS-sorted into RLT Plus buffer on a BD FACSAria II. To test detection sensitivity, Jurkat RNA equivalent to over 8 TCR copies was spiked into samples of about 18,000-1,000,000 naive CD8 T cells. CD8 T cells were enriched using RosetteSep CD8+ T Cell Enrichment Cocktail and Ficoll-Paque, and the enriched cells then underwent ACK red cell lysis. The record originates from a study of molecular identifiers for immune sequencing clone quantification (dated by TCRdb to between 2017 and 2018). For the study in its entirety: For a replicate experiment, the RNA from either approximately 20,000 or 100,000 naive CD8 T cells was divided into five aliquots, and four of those aliquots went on to sequencing. This methods study used CD8 T cells to benchmark TCR RNA copy counting and molecular-identifier clustering-based TCR repertoire sequencing (MIDCIRS).

The CDR3 sequence holds 15 residues, the cysteine and phenylalanine included. CDR3 DNA only is kept here, 45 bases in frame from base 1. The germline V gene supplies CDR1 MNHEY and CDR2 SVGEGT. V drops 2 bases and J drops 0 bases, leaving 11 bases in between. Overall study outcomes, separate from this receptor: In CMV-specific effector cells, clones with more than 20 RNA copies accounted for over 97% of molecules, whereas in naive cells such clones accounted for under 1%. The naive libraries included spiked-in Jurkat TCR RNA (fewer than 11 copies' worth), and this Jurkat TCR RNA is not part of the donor repertoire. The sizes of highly expanded clones could end up underestimated when identical TCR molecules share a barcode. When barcode sub-clustering was omitted, TCR diversity was inflated by chimeric consensus sequences, with chimeras reaching as high as 47%. Spiked-in Jurkat TCR RNA equal to a single cell's worth was reported to be detectable even within 1,200,000 naive CD8 T cells. Modeling gave about three recovered TCR RNA copies per cell versus about ten by digital PCR, implying around 30% capture efficiency.

Receptor libraries were prepared by PCR. Instrument used: NextSeq 500. Bulk TCR libraries were prepared as previously described, using TCR primers listed in Table S5. Purification of total RNA was performed with the Qiagen AllPrep DNA/RNA kit. Before analysis, reads from multiple sequencing runs of the same library were pooled. The authors processed their data as follows. Only reads with exact TCR constant sequence were kept, trimmed to 150 nt, and grouped by their 12-nt molecular barcodes. Reads in each barcode group were sub-clustered using a 15% Levenshtein threshold, and a quality-weighted consensus sequence was built for each RNA molecule. Non-functional sequences were excluded, and lower-count sequences lying one edit away from another sequence were also excluded. Based on a fit of two negative binomial distributions, barcode sub-clusters having less than 20% of the maximum read count were discarded. TCRdb passed the public sequencing reads through fastp at Q25 and MiXCR, retaining productive beta sequences. Every distinct CDR3 protein forms one entry, paired with its most common genes and DNA. These V and J calls originate from TCRdb's pipeline instead of the authors' own analysis. This sample has hundreds of thousands of distinct CDR3 sequences in its table, and about 25% of those were observed once. The ten largest make up 0.6% to 0.9% of the sample.

Sequenced sample: naive CD8+ T cells from blood, with Jurkat cell RNA spiked in. The cell subset or site label, read with the paper, signifies: FACS-sorted CD8+CD4-CCR7+CD45RA+ naive T cells. The receptor chain draws on TRBV6-2 or TRBV6-3 and TRBJ2-7; D gene: possibly TRBD1, on 6 matching bases. The receptor comes from a human donor in good health. Some libraries in this study had Jurkat cell RNA spiked in. CDR3 sequence: CASSYPRGFSYEQYF. The DNA sequence is as follows: TGTGCCAGCAGTTACCCGAGGGGGTTCTCCTACGAGCAGTACTTC.